This T cell receptor beta chain was recovered during a study of shared clonotypes between healthy human individuals. Study results and caveats: Naive subsets typically showed greater estimated richness than memory subsets. Unshared clonotypes carried lower generation probabilities than those common to all four donors. Between a handful of donors, naive CD4 clonotypes were shared at a level of about 5%.

Here immunoSEQ multiplex PCR was the method, and the copy in TCRdb shows in-frame clones only, minus some. The sample holds over a million clones, roughly 95% seen once. Donors were Caucasian adults residing in Nashville, Tennessee, USA. There are 14 residues in the CDR3. Trimming stripped 3 bases from V and 3 bases from J, with 12 bases between. CDR1 and CDR2 from the germline V gene are SNHLY and FYNNEI. Comments on this clone: The antigen is undetermined.

The chain carries TRBV2 and TRBJ2-7, with no clear D. The sequenced sample was naive CD4+ T cells sorted from blood. Sample subset: CD45RA+ positively selected. The source is a young man in good health. The CDR3 DNA reads TGTGCCAGCAGTGAGTCCCTTTTTCTCTACGAGCAGTACTTC. Translating gives CASSESLFLYEQYF.